This TCR beta chain is drawn from a study of T-cell reconstitution after alpha-beta-depleted transplantation in children. CDR1 is SQVTM, CDR2 ANQGSEA, per germline. Trimming took off 6 bases at V and 5 bases at J, with 17 bases between the two ends. The CDR3 is 14 amino acids. The authors prepared the TCRbeta library with unique molecular identifiers. TCRdb used MiXCR to reprocess the PCR reads, holding one entry per CDR3 protein. The sample includes approximately 520,000 distinct CDR3 sequences, around a third of them seen just once. This sequence originates from a human donor who donated a stem cell graft to a child with aplastic anemia. The sample in question was PBMCs from the stem cell graft donor, obtained from the stem cell graft. The chain uses TRBV29-1 and TRBJ2-1, with D possibly being TRBD2 (6 bases). The CDR3 bases are TGCAGCGTCATTCCAGGGTCGGGGGACAATGAGCAGTTCTTC. Protein: CSVIPGSGDNEQFF.